The 16 T cell receptor beta chains listed next were all sequenced from one sample in a study of T cells in Graves' hyperthyroidism and ophthalmopathy. From RNA transcripts, TCR beta CDR3 regions were amplified. Primed by the HTBI set, a first-round RT-PCR was run on the TCR CDR3. MiXCR, applied by TCRdb to the multiplex PCR reads, yields one record per CDR3 protein. The data show a few hundred thousand distinct CDR3 sequences, roughly a sixth seen once. Input material: blood. These receptors originate from a woman in her forties or fifties with Graves' hyperthyroidism.

This clonotype was seen at least ten times. J is TRBJ1-1 and V is TRBV6-1; tentative D call: TRBD1 (5 bases). CDR3 length equals 13 residues. Trimming removed 5 bases from V and 1 base from J, with 8 bases in between. Looked up from germline, CDR1 is MNHNS and CDR2 is SASEGT. CDR3 in amino acids: CASSPDKNTEAFF. In nucleotides, the CDR3 is TGTGCCAGCAGTCCGGACAAGAACACTGAAGCTTTCTTT.

Ten or more counts support this clonotype. The V gene is TRBV3-1, the J gene TRBJ2-7; D may correspond to TRBD1 or TRBD2 (5 bases each). The CDR3 length is 16 residues. Trimming removed 3 bases at V and 2 bases at J, with 17 bases between. Germline CDR1 is LGHDT and CDR2 is YNNKEL (reference sequence). For the CDR3, the DNA is TGTGCCAGCAGCCAGGTCCAGTGGGACCGACCCTACGAGCAGTACTTC. Its translation: CASSQVQWDRPYEQYF.

V and J are TRBV6-1 and TRBJ1-6; 8 nucleotides agree with TRBD1. The CDR3 is made up of 14 amino acids. Germline CDR1 and CDR2: MNHNS and SASEGT. Germline trimming cut 5 bases from V and 7 bases from J; bases unmatched to any gene: 4. The DNA for the CDR3 is TGTGCCAGCAGTCCCCGGACAGGGAATTCACCCCTCCACTTT. Its protein product is CASSPRTGNSPLHF.

This clonotype was found many times. The chain combines TRBV7-2 with TRBJ1-1; 8 positions match TRBD1. The CDR3 is made up of 15 amino acids. Germline V gene sequence: CDR1 SGHTA, CDR2 FQGNSA. V trimming: 5 bases; J trimming: 0 bases; junction bases outside the gene matches: 5. CDR3 nucleotide sequence: TGTGCCAGCAGCCGAAGACAGGGGATGAACACTGAAGCTTTCTTT. This translates into CASSRRQGMNTEAFF. The full variable domain, completed using reference TRBV7-2 and TRBJ1-1, is GAGVSQSPSNKVTEKGKDVELRCDPISGHTALYWYRQSLGQGLEFLIYFQGNSAPDKSGLPSDRFSAERTGGSVSTLTIQRTQQEDSAVYLCASSRRQGMNTEAFFGQGTRLTVV.

The chain couples TRBV7-9 to TRBJ2-7; 11 bases are a match to TRBD1. The germline V gene has CDR1 SEHNR and CDR2 FQNEAQ (reference sequence). V shed 5 bases and J 9 bases; nucleotides not matched to a gene: 15. CDR3 length equals 16 residues. As DNA, the CDR3 is TGTGCCAGCAGCCAAGTCCGCGGGACAGGGGGGGGTAGGCAGTACTTC. Amino acid sequence: CASSQVRGTGGGRQYF. Variable domain in full (rest from reference TRBV7-9 and TRBJ2-7): DTGVSQNPRHKITKRGQNVTFRCDPISEHNRLYWYRQTLGQGPEFLTYFQNEAQLEKSRLLSDRFSAERPKGSFSTLEIQRTEQGDSAMYLCASSQVRGTGGGRQYFGPGTRLTVT.

The CDR3 loop is CSATGQGKFYEQYF. In DNA form, the CDR3 reads TGCAGTGCTACCGGACAGGGGAAGTTCTACGAGCAGTACTTC. The chain recombines TRBV20-1 with TRBJ2-7, with 9 positions matching TRBD1. This CDR3 is 14 amino acids long. CDR1 and CDR2 from the germline V gene are DFQATT and SNEGSKA (reference sequence). V dropped 4 bases and J dropped 3; count of bases not matched to a gene: 7.

The gene calls are TRBV5-1 and TRBJ1-4; TRBD1 might be the D (6 bases). This CDR3 spans 17 amino acids. The germline CDR1 and CDR2 sequences are SGHRS and YFSETQ. Trimming cost V 3 bases and J 0 bases, with 15 bases left between them. CDR3 sequence: CASSSRQDSATNEKLFF. For the CDR3, the DNA is TGCGCCAGCAGCTCTCGACAGGACTCTGCAACTAATGAAAAACTGTTTTTT.

V gene TRBV14 combines with J gene TRBJ1-6; possible D gene TRBD1, 5 bases. Per the germline V gene, CDR1 is SGHDN and CDR2 is FVKESK. The V and J ends lost 6 bases and 5 bases respectively, with 11 bases between them. The CDR3 sequence is 14 residues long. The CDR3 protein is CASRGRQDNSPLHF. The CDR3 DNA is TGTGCCAGCAGGGGACGGCAGGATAATTCACCCCTCCACTTT.

The chain combines TRBV12-3 or TRBV12-4 with TRBJ1-1, with D uncertain. CDR3 size: 15 residues. Trimming shortened V by 2 bases and J by 5 bases, and 15 bases separated the two germline ends. CDR3 sequence (DNA): TGTGCCAGCAGTTTATGGGCCGACCCGGTGACTGAAGCTTTCTTT. This codes for CASSLWADPVTEAFF.

The genes are TRBV28 and TRBJ2-1, with TRBD2 identical over 9 bases. CDR1 and CDR2 from the germline V gene are MDHEN and SYDVKM. Unmatched junction bases numbered 12, after V lost 5 bases and J lost 7 bases. CDR3 length equals 16 residues. The CDR3 protein is CASSRLLTSGANEQFF. The CDR3 coding sequence is TGTGCCAGCAGTCGGTTGCTGACTAGCGGAGCTAATGAGCAGTTCTTC.

Ten or more counts support this clonotype. This rearrangement joins TRBV2 to TRBJ2-1; D not resolved. The CDR3 runs to 12 residues. Trimming took off 5 bases at V and 8 bases at J, with 10 bases between the two ends. CDR1 SNHLY and CDR2 FYNNEI come from the germline V gene. The CDR3 DNA is TGTGCCAGCAGTAAAACCCGAGATGAGCAGTTCTTC. This sequence encodes CASSKTRDEQFF.

This clonotype came up many times. This chain uses TRBV2 with TRBJ2-1; 9 bases agree with TRBD1. The V and J ends lost 5 bases and 4 bases, in that order; junction bases with no gene match: 6. The CDR3 has 15 amino acids. Germline V gene lookup returns CDR1 SNHLY and CDR2 FYNNEI. The CDR3 DNA reads as TGTGCCAGCAGTCGAACCGGGACAGGGTACAATGAGCAGTTCTTC. It encodes CASSRTGTGYNEQFF.

This clonotype was seen at least ten times. The gene calls are TRBV19 and TRBJ2-1; D unresolved. The CDR3 is 13 residues long. CDR1 and CDR2 (germline): LNHDA, SQIVND (reference sequence). Trimming left V 5 bases short and J 0 bases short, with 5 bases between. The CDR3 DNA reads as TGTGCCAGTAGTCTCAGCTCCTACAATGAGCAGTTCTTC. Translated, it gives CASSLSSYNEQFF.

This clonotype was observed many times. The V and J genes are TRBV12-3 or TRBV12-4 and TRBJ1-2, with D hard to call. The V and J ends lost 5 bases and 4 bases respectively, with 20 bases between them. This CDR3 contains 16 residues. CDR3 region: CASSVDGPLRSYGYTF. The CDR3 DNA reads as TGTGCCAGCAGTGTCGACGGGCCTCTTAGGAGCTATGGCTACACCTTC.

This clonotype occurred many times. The CDR3: CASRDLGDIQYF. In nucleotides, the CDR3 is TGTGCCAGCCGAGACTTAGGAGACATTCAGTACTTC. J is TRBJ2-4 and V is TRBV2; no definite D call. The CDR3 totals 12 residues. CDR1 is SNHLY and CDR2 is FYNNEI in the germline V gene. Trimming shortened V by 8 bases and J by 8 bases, and 13 bases separated the two germline ends.

This clonotype was detected many times. The chain is built from TRBV7-2 and TRBJ2-1; TRBD1 might be the D (6 bases). Germline V gene sequence: CDR1 SGHTA, CDR2 FQGNSA. This CDR3 has 13 residues. V lost 4 bases, J lost 4 bases, and 8 bases lay in between. In DNA form, the CDR3 reads TGTGCCAGCAGCTCCACAGGGTACAATGAGCAGTTCTTC. Translated: CASSSTGYNEQFF.